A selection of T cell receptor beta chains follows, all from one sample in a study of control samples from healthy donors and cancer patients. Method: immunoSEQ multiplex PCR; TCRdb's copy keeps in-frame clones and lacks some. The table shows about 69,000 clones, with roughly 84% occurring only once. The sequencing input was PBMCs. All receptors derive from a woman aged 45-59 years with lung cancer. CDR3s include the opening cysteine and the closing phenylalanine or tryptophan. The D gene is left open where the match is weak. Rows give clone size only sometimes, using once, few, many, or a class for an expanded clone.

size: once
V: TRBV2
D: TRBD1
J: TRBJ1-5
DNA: TGTGCCAGCAGTCGAGGGACAGGGGCGAATTTTAGCAATCAGCCCCAGCATTTT
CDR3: CASSRGTGANFSNQPQHF

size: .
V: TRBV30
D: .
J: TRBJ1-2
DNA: TGTGCCTGGAGTGTTCGGGTGGACTATGGCTACACCTTC
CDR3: CAWSVRVDYGYTF

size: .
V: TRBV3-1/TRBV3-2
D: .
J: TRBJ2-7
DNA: TGTGCCAGCAGCCAGGGCCCTGCCAGGGAGCAGTACTTC
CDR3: CASSQGPAREQYF

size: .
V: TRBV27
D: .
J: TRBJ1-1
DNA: TGTGCCAGCCGTAGGTACACTGAAGCTTTCTTT
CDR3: CASRRYTEAFF

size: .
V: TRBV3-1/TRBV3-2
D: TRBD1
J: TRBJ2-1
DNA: TGTGCCAGCAGCCCTCCGGGACAGTTATACAATGAGCAGTTCTTC
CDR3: CASSPPGQLYNEQFF

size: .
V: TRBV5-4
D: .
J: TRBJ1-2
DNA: TGTGCCAGCACCCGAGTGGGGCGGCAAGCTAACTATGGCTACACCTTC
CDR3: CASTRVGRQANYGYTF

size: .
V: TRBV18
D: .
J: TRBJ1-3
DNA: TGTGCCAGCTCACAAGGGCCCTCTGGAAACACCATATATTTT
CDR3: CASSQGPSGNTIYF

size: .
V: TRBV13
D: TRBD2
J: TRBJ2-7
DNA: TGTGCCAGCAGCTCTCCGGGACTAGCGGTGGAGCAGTACTTC
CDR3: CASSSPGLAVEQYF

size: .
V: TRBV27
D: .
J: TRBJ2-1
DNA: TGTGCCAGCAGTTTTTGGGGGAAAGGGAATGAGCAGTTCTTC
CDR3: CASSFWGKGNEQFF

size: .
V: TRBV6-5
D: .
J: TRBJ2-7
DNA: TGTGCCAGCAGTTACTCGGGGCAGCAGTACTTC
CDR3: CASSYSGQQYF

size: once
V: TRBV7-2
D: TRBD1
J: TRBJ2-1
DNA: TGTGCCAGCAGCCTCCAGAACTCCGGGACAGGGCAGTTCTTC
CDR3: CASSLQNSGTGQFF

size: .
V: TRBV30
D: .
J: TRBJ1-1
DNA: TGTGCCTGGAGTGTGGGGGCAGGGATGAACACTGAAGCTTTCTTT
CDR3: CAWSVGAGMNTEAFF

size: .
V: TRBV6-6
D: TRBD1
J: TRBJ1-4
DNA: TGTGCCAGCAACCCGGGACAGTTAAATGAAAAACTGTTTTTT
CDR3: CASNPGQLNEKLFF

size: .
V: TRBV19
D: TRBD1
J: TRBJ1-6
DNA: TGTGCCAGTAGTGGGACAGTCTATAATTCACCCCTCCACTTT
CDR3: CASSGTVYNSPLHF

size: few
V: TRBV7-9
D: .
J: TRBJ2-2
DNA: TGTGCCAGCAGCTCCGGGACGGGAAGAACCGGGGAGCTGTTTTTT
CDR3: CASSSGTGRTGELFF

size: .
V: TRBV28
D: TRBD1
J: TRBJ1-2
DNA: TGTGCCAGCAGTCGAGGGACAGGGGGAATTCGTGGCTACACCTTC
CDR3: CASSRGTGGIRGYTF

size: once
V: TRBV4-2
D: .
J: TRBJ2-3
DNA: TGTGCCAGCAGCCAAGATCGTGGAGATACGCAGTATTTT
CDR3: CASSQDRGDTQYF

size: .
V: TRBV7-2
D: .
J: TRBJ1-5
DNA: TGTGCCAGCAGTTATACCCGGGGCTTTAATCAGCCCCAGCATTTT
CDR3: CASSYTRGFNQPQHF

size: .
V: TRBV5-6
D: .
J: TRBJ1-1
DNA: TGTGCCAGCAGCTTAACAGGGAAGAACACTGAAGCTTTCTTT
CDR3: CASSLTGKNTEAFF

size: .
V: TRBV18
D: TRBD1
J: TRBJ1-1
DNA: TGTGCCAGCTCACTCCAGACAGGGGCGAACACTGAAGCTTTCTTT
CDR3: CASSLQTGANTEAFF

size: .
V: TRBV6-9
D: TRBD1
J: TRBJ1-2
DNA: TGTGCCAGCAGTTCGGACAGGGCTTTCTATGGCTACACCTTC
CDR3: CASSSDRAFYGYTF

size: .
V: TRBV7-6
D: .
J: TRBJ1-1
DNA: TGTGCCAGCAGCTTAGAGGTTAACACTGAAGCTTTCTTT
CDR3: CASSLEVNTEAFF

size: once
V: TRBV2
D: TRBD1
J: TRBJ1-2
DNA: TGTGCCAGCTCTACAGGGGGCAAGGACTATGGCTACACCTTC
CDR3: CASSTGGKDYGYTF

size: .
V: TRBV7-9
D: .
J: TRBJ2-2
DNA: TGTGCCAGCAGCTGGACAGCGAACACCGGGGAGCTGTTTTTT
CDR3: CASSWTANTGELFF

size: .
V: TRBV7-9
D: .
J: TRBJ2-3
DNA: TGTGCCAGCAGCTTCGGGCAGGCGACCACAGATACGCAGTATTTT
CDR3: CASSFGQATTDTQYF